These T cell receptor beta chains were read from a single sample in a study of blood T cell repertoires in COVID-19. Produced via immunoSEQ multiplex PCR; TCRdb's table is partial and in-frame only. The sample lists about 55,000 clones, about 82% occurring once. The sequencing input was peripheral blood. Receptor source: a human donor in a cohort sampled during active COVID-19. The CDR3 runs from the conserved cysteine through the conserved F or W. Each record gives: V gene, J gene, CDR3 protein.

TRBV13,TRBJ1-2,CASSSDRAHGYTF
TRBV24-1,TRBJ2-3,CATSDLTGGEDTQYF
TRBV7-3,TRBJ2-1,CASSSAGLGYNEQFF
TRBV4-2,TRBJ2-7,CASSQEAGTGDYEQYF
TRBV30,TRBJ2-3,CAWRDRAKGTDTQYF
TRBV4-2,TRBJ2-7,CASSQDANSYEQYF
TRBV7-2,TRBJ1-5,CASSSTGLSNQPQHF
TRBV20-1,TRBJ1-5,CSASETGRGSNQPQHF
TRBV7-6,TRBJ2-3,CASSLTPGLAGLGTDTQYF
TRBV25-1,TRBJ2-7,CASRGTAPPYEQYF
TRBV11-3,TRBJ2-5,CASSSTYQETQYF
TRBV9,TRBJ1-2,CASSGRQGIYGYTF
TRBV28,TRBJ2-7,CASSLTGTGSAYEQYF
TRBV24-1,TRBJ2-1,CATSVRGFNEQFF
TRBV6-2/TRBV6-3,TRBJ2-5,CASSYLFQETQYF
TRBV28,TRBJ2-7,CASSFGTGVDEQYF
TRBV9,TRBJ2-2,CASSLQGFSGELFF
TRBV29-1,TRBJ2-5,CSVAGGQAGRFGAQYF
TRBV19,TRBJ1-4,CASNTRTGAATNEKLFF
TRBV7-2,TRBJ1-6,CASSSGQGVSLHF
TRBV28,TRBJ1-2,CASYPRQISGYTF
TRBV9,TRBJ1-2,CASSVGGQGEGNTF
TRBV3-1/TRBV3-2,TRBJ2-3,CASSPLGLAGEKDTQYF
TRBV19,TRBJ1-1,CASSVNRGPEAFF
TRBV7-2,TRBJ1-5,CASSLAQEQGRGSNQPQHF
TRBV15,TRBJ2-7,CAAGASSYEQYF
TRBV5-4,TRBJ2-5,CASSNPGGGHGLGTQYF
TRBV5-4,TRBJ1-6,CASSLLPGGVGSPLHF
TRBV19,TRBJ2-3,CASSSATGGTDTQYF
TRBV15,TRBJ2-5,CATSGSTGEETQYF
TRBV10-1,TRBJ1-5,CASSRRIRHGQPQHF
TRBV7-6,TRBJ2-7,CASSHLWPGSSGSGTYEQYF
TRBV7-2,TRBJ1-2,CASSLAVENRAGGYGYTF
TRBV6-2/TRBV6-3,TRBJ2-3,CASSYSFANRGTTDTQYF
TRBV7-6,TRBJ1-5,CASSLASPFGQNNQPQHF